These 24 T cell receptor beta chains were all obtained from the same sample, sequenced in a study of neurological immune-mediated disorders (dated by TCRdb to the late 2010s). Library prep was done by 5' RACE. The sequencer was an Illumina HiSeq 2500. TCRdb took the public reads, trimmed them with fastp at Q25, ran MiXCR for clone calling and kept in-frame beta chains. Records with the same CDR3 protein are collapsed into one entry carrying the most frequent genes and DNA. The sample table lists fewer than 85,000 distinct CDR3 sequences, 4.8% of them with a count of one. Of the sample, roughly 2.4% is held by the ten largest clones. What was sequenced was PBMCs. Receptors were obtained from a woman between 65 and 79 years old with multiple sclerosis.

This clonotype was observed many times. The chain joins TRBV12-3 or TRBV12-4 to TRBJ2-1, with 13 nucleotides matching TRBD2. This CDR3 has 15 residues. V shed 5 bases, J shed 7 bases, and the junction held 5 bases outside the gene matches. The CDR3 reads CASSRLAGGPNEQFF. The CDR3 DNA follows: TGTGCCAGCAGTCGACTAGCGGGAGGACCTAATGAGCAGTTCTTC.

This clonotype was observed many times. The chain links TRBV3-1 to TRBJ1-1, with 8 bases lining up with TRBD1. The junction had 9 bases not matched to a gene; V was cut back by 4 bases and J by 5 bases. The germline CDR1 and CDR2 sequences are LGHDT and YNNKEL (reference sequence). The CDR3 runs 15 residues. Here the CDR3 DNA reads TGTGCCAGCAGCCTAAACGGACAGGGTCGGACTGAAGCTTTCTTT. It translates to CASSLNGQGRTEAFF.

In this sample, this clonotype turned up many times. V gene TRBV12-3 or TRBV12-4 combines with J gene TRBJ2-2; no clear D gene. This CDR3 region has 13 residues. V lost 5 bases, J lost 7 bases, and 11 bases lay in between. This CDR3 reads CASSPGRLGELFF. CDR3 DNA: TGTGCCAGCAGTCCGGGTCGCCTCGGGGAGCTGTTTTTT.

This clonotype was recorded many times. The V gene is TRBV7-2, the J gene TRBJ2-2; 9 nucleotides line up with TRBD2. Germline loops: CDR1 SGHTA, CDR2 FQGNSA. The CDR3 covers 15 residues. V was clipped by 6 bases and J by 7 bases; unmatched bases: 9. In DNA, the CDR3 is TGTGCCAGCAGGCCTTCTAGCGGGAATATCGGGGAGCTGTTTTTT. Its protein product is CASRPSSGNIGELFF.

This clonotype has at least ten counts. This chain joins TRBV6-5 and TRBJ1-2; D is perhaps TRBD1 (5 bases). This CDR3 spans 12 amino acids. V gave up 6 bases and J gave up 4 bases, with 9 bases separating them. The V gene's germline CDR1 is MNHEY and CDR2 SVGAGI. The CDR3 loop reads CASRGDVYGYTF. The CDR3 region has the DNA TGTGCCAGCAGAGGGGACGTCTATGGCTACACCTTC.

The table lists this clonotype with many counts. One end of the junction fails to match germline, which may point to a read error. This chain connects TRBV5-4 to TRBJ2-7; the D gene is possibly TRBD2 (6 bases). Germline CDR1 is SGHNT and CDR2 is YYREEE (reference sequence). This CDR3 comprises 11 residues. The chain's CDR3 is CASSSGGRRDF. CDR3 DNA sequence: TGTGCCAGCAGCTCCGGAGGGAGGAGGGACTTC.

This clonotype was detected many times. This sequence joins TRBV5-1 and TRBJ2-7; 11 bases align to TRBD1. The CDR3 has 13 residues. Trimming cost V 3 bases and J 5 bases; bases outside gene matches: 1. CDR1 is SGHRS, CDR2 YFSETQ, per germline. The CDR3 DNA reads TGCGCCAGCAGCTGGACAGGGGGCGACGAGCAGTACTTC. It yields the protein CASSWTGGDEQYF.

This clonotype has at least ten counts. This chain connects TRBV12-3 or TRBV12-4 to TRBJ1-1, with no clear D. V shed 0 bases and J shed 3 bases, with 8 bases lying between them. This CDR3 comprises 14 residues. This CDR3 is CASSLANSHTEAFF. The CDR3 bases are TGTGCCAGCAGTTTAGCTAATTCGCACACTGAAGCTTTCTTT.

This clonotype was counted at least ten times. The rearrangement links TRBV12-3 or TRBV12-4 to TRBJ2-1; 8 nucleotides match TRBD1. V lost 6 bases to trimming and J lost 6 bases; unmatched junction nucleotides: 10. The CDR3 contains 15 residues. CDR3 DNA: TGTGCCAGCAGCTCCAGGGGGCGAGGAGGCAATGAGCAGTTCTTC. Translation gives CASSSRGRGGNEQFF.

This clonotype was seen more than once but under ten times. The chain has TRBV7-2 and TRBJ1-5, with 10 positions matching TRBD1. The CDR3 covers 16 residues. With V trimmed by 3 bases and J by 4 bases, 6 bases remained unmatched. Germline-derived CDR1 and CDR2 are SGHTA and FQGNSA. The CDR3 DNA sequence: TGTGCCAGCAGCTTGACCGGGACAGGGGCTAATCAGCCCCAGCATTTT. This codes for CASSLTGTGANQPQHF.

This clonotype has at least ten counts. The J gene is TRBJ2-3, the V gene TRBV27; TRBD2 aligns across 9 bases. V trimming: 2 bases; J trimming: 9 bases; junction bases outside the gene matches: 12. The length of the CDR3 is 16 residues. Germline V gene lookup returns CDR1 MNHEY and CDR2 SMNVEV (reference sequence). The CDR3 here is CASSLSLAGPQGTQYF. CDR3 bases: TGTGCCAGCAGTTTAAGTCTAGCGGGGCCCCAGGGGACGCAGTATTTT.

This clonotype was observed at least ten times. The genes are TRBV5-6 and TRBJ1-4; unclear D gene. V dropped 2 bases and J dropped 8 bases, with 7 bases sitting between them. Germline assignment: CDR1 SGHDT and CDR2 YYEEEE. The CDR3 has 12 residues. CDR3 region: CASSFGSEKLFF. The CDR3 DNA reads TGTGCCAGCAGCTTCGGGAGCGAAAAACTGTTTTTT.

This clonotype was detected many times. The V and J genes are TRBV28 and TRBJ2-6, with D possibly TRBD1 on 5 matching bases. Germline V lookup: CDR1 MDHEN, CDR2 SYDVKM. V was clipped by 5 bases and J by 1 base, with 9 bases between them. This CDR3 is 15 amino acids long. CDR3 loop: CASSPGSSGANVLTF. CDR3 DNA sequence: TGTGCCAGCAGTCCAGGGTCATCTGGGGCCAACGTCCTGACTTTC.

This clonotype has ten or more counts. This chain's CDR3 is CASRLTSGNTGELFF. In DNA, the CDR3 is TGCGCCAGCAGGCTGACTAGCGGTAACACCGGGGAGCTGTTTTTT. V usage is TRBV5-1 and J usage is TRBJ2-2; 9 bases are shared with TRBD2. The CDR3 consists of 15 residues. Looked up from germline, CDR1 is SGHRS and CDR2 is YFSETQ. The V gene end was trimmed by 5 bases and the J gene end by 2 bases; junction bases not matched to a gene: 4.

This clonotype occurred many times. This chain uses TRBV20-1 with TRBJ1-2; D is undetermined. The CDR3 sequence is 15 residues long. V was trimmed by 2 bases and J by 1 base, leaving 14 bases between them. The V gene's germline CDR1 is DFQATT and CDR2 SNEGSKA (reference sequence). CDR3 loop: CSARTYAGINYGYTF. In nucleotides, the CDR3 is TGCAGTGCTAGAACCTACGCGGGGATTAACTATGGCTACACCTTC.

In its sample, this clonotype was seen many times. This chain joins TRBV20-1 and TRBJ2-1, with 16 bases aligning to TRBD2. J was trimmed by 11 bases and V by 4 bases; bases with no gene match: 14. Germline values: CDR1 DFQATT, CDR2 SNEGSKA (reference sequence). This CDR3 is built from 17 residues. CDR3 coding DNA: TGCAGTGCTATGGTGGGAGGGACTAGCGGGAGGGCCGGCCAGCAGTTCTTC. Encoded protein: CSAMVGGTSGRAGQQFF.

In this sample, this clonotype turned up a few times. This sequence joins TRBV5-1 and TRBJ2-2; 8 bases are a match to TRBD2. Germline CDR1 and CDR2: SGHRS and YFSETQ. V lost 4 bases and J lost 6; bases outside the gene matches: 8. The CDR3 consists of 15 residues. CDR3 sequence: CASSPGGYTPGELFF. CDR3 sequence (DNA): TGCGCCAGCAGCCCGGGAGGGTATACGCCCGGGGAGCTGTTTTTT.

This clonotype was found many times. V and J are TRBV20-1 and TRBJ2-7; TRBD2 matches at 9 bases. Germline lookup yields CDR1 DFQATT and CDR2 SNEGSKA (reference sequence). The V segment lost 0 bases and the J segment 2 bases; nucleotides outside the gene matches: 11. The CDR3 length is 17 residues. The CDR3 here is CSARESRSSGVTYEQYF. CDR3 DNA: TGCAGTGCTAGAGAGAGCCGATCTAGCGGGGTGACCTACGAGCAGTACTTC.

The sample holds many counts of this clonotype. In nucleotides, the CDR3 is TGTGCCAGCAGTTCTCCAGCGGGAGTTTCTTTAAATGAGCAGTTCTTC. Its translation is CASSSPAGVSLNEQFF. This chain connects TRBV6-2 or TRBV6-3 to TRBJ2-1; TRBD2 agrees at 8 bases. Germline V CDR1 and CDR2: MNHEY, SVGEGT. The ends lost 4 bases at V and 7 bases at J; junction bases unmatched: 12. The CDR3 consists of 16 residues.

This clonotype showed up just a few times. The rearrangement uses TRBV14 and TRBJ2-3; a weak D match, TRBD1 (5 bases). Germline lookup yields CDR1 SGHDN and CDR2 FVKESK. Between the trimmed V and J ends, which lost 5 bases and 3 bases, there was a span of 12 bases. This CDR3 spans 14 amino acids. CDR3 residues: CASSKIGATDTQYF. DNA of the CDR3: TGTGCCAGCAGCAAAATTGGGGCAACAGATACGCAGTATTTT.

This clonotype occurred many times. The rearrangement links TRBV20-1 to TRBJ2-3; the D gene is possibly TRBD1 (5 bases). Germline V gene data show CDR1 as DFQATT and CDR2 as SNEGSKA (reference sequence). V was trimmed by 0 bases and J by 1 base, leaving 11 bases between them. This CDR3 contains 15 residues. The CDR3 DNA reads TGCAGTGCTAGAGATTCAGGGCTGGGCACAGATACGCAGTATTTT. Translation: CSARDSGLGTDTQYF.

This clonotype was seen a handful of times. The chain uses TRBV12-5 and TRBJ1-1; the D gene is possibly TRBD1 (6 bases). Germline V gives CDR1 LGHNT, CDR2 FRNRAP. The V end was cut by 1 base, the J end by 1 base, with 10 bases between. This CDR3 has 15 amino acids. This chain's CDR3 is CASGLDGGANTEAFF. DNA of the CDR3: TGTGCTAGTGGTTTGGACGGGGGGGCGAACACTGAAGCTTTCTTT. The whole variable domain, remainder taken from reference TRBV12-5 and TRBJ1-1, is DARVTQTPRHKVTEMGQEVTMRCQPILGHNTVFWYRQTMMQGLELLAYFRNRAPLDDSGMPKDRFSAEMPDATLATLKIQPSEPRDSAVYFCASGLDGGANTEAFFGQGTRLTVV.

This clonotype was found many times. V is TRBV6-1 and J is TRBJ1-1, with 8 bases identical to TRBD1. Unmatched junction bases numbered 5, after V lost 5 bases and J lost 0 bases. Germline CDR1 MNHNS, CDR2 SASEGT. The CDR3 sequence is 15 residues long. DNA of the CDR3: TGTGCCAGCAGTACCCGGACAGGGTTGAACACTGAAGCTTTCTTT. It yields the protein CASSTRTGLNTEAFF.

Ten or more counts support this clonotype. The chain joins TRBV3-1 to TRBJ1-2; D unclear. CDR1 is LGHDT and CDR2 is YNNKEL in the germline V gene (reference sequence). CDR3 length: 13 amino acids. With 1 base removed from V and 6 bases from J, the gap between germline ends came to 9 bases. The CDR3 here is CASSQGRGNGYTF. The CDR3 nucleotides read TGTGCCAGCAGCCAAGGAAGAGGGAATGGCTACACCTTC.